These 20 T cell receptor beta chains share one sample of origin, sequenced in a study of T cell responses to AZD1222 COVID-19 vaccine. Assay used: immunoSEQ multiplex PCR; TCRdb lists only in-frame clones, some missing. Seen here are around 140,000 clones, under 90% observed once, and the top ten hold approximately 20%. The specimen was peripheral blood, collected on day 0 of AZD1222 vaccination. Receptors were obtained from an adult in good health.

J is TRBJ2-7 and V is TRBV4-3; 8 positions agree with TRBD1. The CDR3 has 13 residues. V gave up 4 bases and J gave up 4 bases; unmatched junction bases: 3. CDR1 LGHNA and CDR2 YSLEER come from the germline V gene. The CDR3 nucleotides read TGCGCCAGCAGCCGGGGACAGGAATACGAGCAGTACTTC. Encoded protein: CASSRGQEYEQYF.

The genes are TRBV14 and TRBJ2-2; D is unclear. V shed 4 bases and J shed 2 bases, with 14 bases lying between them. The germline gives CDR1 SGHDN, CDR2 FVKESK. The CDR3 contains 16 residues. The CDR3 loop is CASSPLVQLNTGELFF. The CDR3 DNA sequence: TGTGCCAGCAGCCCATTGGTACAACTCAACACCGGGGAGCTGTTTTTT.

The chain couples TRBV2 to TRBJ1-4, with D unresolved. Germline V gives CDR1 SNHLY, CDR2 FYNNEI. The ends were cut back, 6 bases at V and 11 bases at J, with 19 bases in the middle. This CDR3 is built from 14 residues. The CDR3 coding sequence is TGTGCCAGCAGGCAGACCGATCCCGGTTGGAAACTGTTTTTT. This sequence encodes CASRQTDPGWKLFF.

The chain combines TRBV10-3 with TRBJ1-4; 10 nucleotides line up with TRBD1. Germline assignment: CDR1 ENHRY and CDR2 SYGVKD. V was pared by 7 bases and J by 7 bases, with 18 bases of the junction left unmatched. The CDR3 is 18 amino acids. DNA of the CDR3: TGTGCCATCACCCCCGGGGGGGACAGGGGAATTAGTAGTGAAAAACTGTTTTTT. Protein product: CAITPGGDRGISSEKLFF.

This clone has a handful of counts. The CDR3 loop reads CASSLGGVRIYEQYF. CDR3 bases: TGTGCCAGCAGTTTGGGGGGTGTCCGGATCTACGAGCAGTACTTC. V gene TRBV27 combines with J gene TRBJ2-7; possibly TRBD2 for D (6 bases). Trimming removed 3 bases at V and 3 bases at J, with 15 bases between. The germline CDR1 and CDR2 sequences are MNHEY and SMNVEV (reference sequence). This CDR3 comprises 15 residues.

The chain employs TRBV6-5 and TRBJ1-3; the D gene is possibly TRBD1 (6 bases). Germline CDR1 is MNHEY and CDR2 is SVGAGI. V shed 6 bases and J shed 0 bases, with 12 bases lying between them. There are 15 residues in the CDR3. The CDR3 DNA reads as TGTGCCAGCAGACCCACAGGGTTCTCTGGAAACACCATATATTTT. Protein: CASRPTGFSGNTIYF.

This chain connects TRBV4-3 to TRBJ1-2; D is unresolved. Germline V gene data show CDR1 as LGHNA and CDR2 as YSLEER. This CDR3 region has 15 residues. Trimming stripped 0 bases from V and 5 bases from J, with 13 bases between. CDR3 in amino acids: CASSQDRAGEYGYTF. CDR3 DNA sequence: TGCGCCAGCAGCCAAGATCGGGCAGGTGAATATGGCTACACCTTC.

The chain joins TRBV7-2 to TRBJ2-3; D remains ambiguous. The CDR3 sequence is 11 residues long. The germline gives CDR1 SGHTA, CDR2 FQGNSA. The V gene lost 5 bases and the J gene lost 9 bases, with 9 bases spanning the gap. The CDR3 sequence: CASSNSVTQYF. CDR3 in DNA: TGTGCCAGCAGCAATTCGGTGACGCAGTATTTT.

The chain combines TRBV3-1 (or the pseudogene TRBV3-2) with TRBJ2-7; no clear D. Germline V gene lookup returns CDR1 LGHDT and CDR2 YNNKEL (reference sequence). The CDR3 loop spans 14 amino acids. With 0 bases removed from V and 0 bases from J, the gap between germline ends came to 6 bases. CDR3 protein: CASSQDYASYEQYF. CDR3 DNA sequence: TGTGCCAGCAGCCAAGATTATGCCTCCTACGAGCAGTACTTC.

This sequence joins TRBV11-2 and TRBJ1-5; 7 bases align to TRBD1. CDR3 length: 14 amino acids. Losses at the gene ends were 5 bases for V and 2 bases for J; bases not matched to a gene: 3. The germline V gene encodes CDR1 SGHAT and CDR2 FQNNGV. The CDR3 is CASSLGTGNQPQHF. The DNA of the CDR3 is TGTGCCAGCAGCCTAGGGACAGGCAATCAGCCCCAGCATTTT.

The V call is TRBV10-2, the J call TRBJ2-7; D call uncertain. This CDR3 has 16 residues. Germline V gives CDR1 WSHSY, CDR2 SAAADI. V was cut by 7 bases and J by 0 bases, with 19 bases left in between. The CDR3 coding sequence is TGCGCCAGCATCCCCGGACGGGCGATGAGCTCCTACGAGCAGTACTTC. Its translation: CASIPGRAMSSYEQYF.

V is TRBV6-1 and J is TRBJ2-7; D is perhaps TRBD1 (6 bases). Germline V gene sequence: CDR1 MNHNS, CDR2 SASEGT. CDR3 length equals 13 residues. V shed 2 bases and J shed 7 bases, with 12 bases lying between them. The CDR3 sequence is CASSEFGGREQYF. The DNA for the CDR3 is TGTGCCAGCAGTGAATTTGGGGGCCGGGAGCAGTACTTC.

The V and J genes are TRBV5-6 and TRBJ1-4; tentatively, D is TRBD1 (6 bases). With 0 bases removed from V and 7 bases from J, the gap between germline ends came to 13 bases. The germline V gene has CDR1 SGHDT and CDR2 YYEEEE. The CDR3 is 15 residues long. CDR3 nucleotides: TGTGCCAGCAGCTTGGCTACAGGGTGGGGTGAAAAACTGTTTTTT. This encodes CASSLATGWGEKLFF.

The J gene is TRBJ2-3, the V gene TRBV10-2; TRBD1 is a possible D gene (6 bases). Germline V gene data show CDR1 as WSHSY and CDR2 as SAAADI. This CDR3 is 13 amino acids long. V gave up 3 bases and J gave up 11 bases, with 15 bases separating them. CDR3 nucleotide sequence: TGCGCCAGCAGTGACTCCCGGACAGTGGGGCAGTATTTT. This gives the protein CASSDSRTVGQYF.

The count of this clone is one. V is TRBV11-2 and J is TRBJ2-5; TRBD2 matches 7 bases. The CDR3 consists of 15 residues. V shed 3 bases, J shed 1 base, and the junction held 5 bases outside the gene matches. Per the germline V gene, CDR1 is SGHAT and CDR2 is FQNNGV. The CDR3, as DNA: TGTGCCAGCAGCTTCGGCAGCGGGGCCCAAGAGACCCAGTACTTC. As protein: CASSFGSGAQETQYF. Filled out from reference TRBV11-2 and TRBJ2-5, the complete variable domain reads EAGVAQSPRYKIIEKRQSVAFWCNPISGHATLYWYQQILGQGPKLLIQFQNNGVVDDSQLPKDRFSAERLKGVDSTLKIQPAKLEDSAVYLCASSFGSGAQETQYFGPGTRLLVL.

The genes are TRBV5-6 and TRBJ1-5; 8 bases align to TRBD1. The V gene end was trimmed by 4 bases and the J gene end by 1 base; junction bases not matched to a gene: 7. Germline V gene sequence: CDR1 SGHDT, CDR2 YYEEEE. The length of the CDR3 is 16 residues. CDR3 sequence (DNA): TGTGCCAGCAGCATCATGTACAGGGGGAGCAATCAGCCCCAGCATTTT. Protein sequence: CASSIMYRGSNQPQHF. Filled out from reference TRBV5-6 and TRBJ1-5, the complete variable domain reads DAGVTQSPTHLIKTRGQQVTLRCSPKSGHDTVSWYQQALGQGPQFIFQYYEEEERQRGNFPDRFSGHQFPNYSSELNVNALLLGDSALYLCASSIMYRGSNQPQHFGDGTRLSIL.

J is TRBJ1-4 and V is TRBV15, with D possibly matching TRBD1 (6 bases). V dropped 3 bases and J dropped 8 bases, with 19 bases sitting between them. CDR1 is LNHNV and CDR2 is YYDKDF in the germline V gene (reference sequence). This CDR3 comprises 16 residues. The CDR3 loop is CATSSRQEEVWEKLFF. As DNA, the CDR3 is TGTGCCACCAGCAGTCGACAGGAAGAGGTTTGGGAAAAACTGTTTTTT. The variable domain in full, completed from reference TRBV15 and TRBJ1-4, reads DAMVIQNPRYQVTQFGKPVTLSCSQTLNHNVMYWYQQKSSQAPKLLFHYYDKDFNNEADTPDNFQSRRPNTSFCFLDIRSPGLGDTAMYLCATSSRQEEVWEKLFFGSGTQLSVL.

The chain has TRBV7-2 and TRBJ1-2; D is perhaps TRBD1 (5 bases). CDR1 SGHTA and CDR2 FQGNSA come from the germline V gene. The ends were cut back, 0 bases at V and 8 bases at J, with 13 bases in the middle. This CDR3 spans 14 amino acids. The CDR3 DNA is TGTGCCAGCAGCTTAGCGCCCCAAGGGGAGGGCTACACCTTC. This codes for CASSLAPQGEGYTF. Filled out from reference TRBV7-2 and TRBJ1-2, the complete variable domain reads GAGVSQSPSNKVTEKGKDVELRCDPISGHTALYWYRQSLGQGLEFLIYFQGNSAPDKSGLPSDRFSAERTGGSVSTLTIQRTQQEDSAVYLCASSLAPQGEGYTFGSGTRLTVV.

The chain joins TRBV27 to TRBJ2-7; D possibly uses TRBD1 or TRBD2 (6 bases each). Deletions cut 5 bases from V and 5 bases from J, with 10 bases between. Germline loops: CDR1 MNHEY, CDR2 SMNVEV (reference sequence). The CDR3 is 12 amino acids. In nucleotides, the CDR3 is TGTGCCAGCAGTACAAGGGGGGACGAGCAGTACTTC. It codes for CASSTRGDEQYF.

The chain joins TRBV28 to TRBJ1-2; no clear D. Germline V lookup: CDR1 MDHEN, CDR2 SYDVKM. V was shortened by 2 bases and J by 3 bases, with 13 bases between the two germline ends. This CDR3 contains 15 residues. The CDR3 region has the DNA TGTGCCAGCAGTTTAACGGGGTGGATGGACTATGGCTACACCTTC. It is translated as CASSLTGWMDYGYTF.